This paragraph reports one T cell receptor beta chain. In germline, CDR1 is MNHNY, CDR2 SVGAGI (reference sequence). The CDR3 loop spans 15 amino acids. V shed 2 bases and J 7 bases; nucleotides not matched to a gene: 8. This specimen belongs to a study of blood T cell repertoires in COVID-19. TCRdb keeps only in-frame clones here, not all; method: immunoSEQ multiplex PCR. The sample carries roughly 65,000 clones, 86% recorded once. This chain joins TRBV6-6 and TRBJ1-5; 7 bases are shared with TRBD1. The sequence was obtained from a woman aged 55-69 years with acute or convalescent COVID-19. Specimen: peripheral blood. CDR3 DNA: TGTGCCAGCAGTTACCGCCAACAGGGGACCCAGCCCCAGCATTTT. This sequence encodes CASSYRQQGTQPQHF.